This note documents a single TCR beta chain sequence. What it binds is unknown. This entry is derived from a study of T-cell memory formation after mild COVID-19. Study findings and constraints: Researchers report contracting CD4+ clones mostly in CM and EM, with CD8+ clones in EMRA. In pre-infection memory, a portion of responding clones appeared, which suggested that cross-reactive memory joined.

TCRdb independently ran MiXCR on the 5' RACE reads; one entry per CDR3 protein. Counted here are about 55,000 distinct CDR3 sequences, around a tenth occurring once; the ten biggest clones make up around 1.2%. The V segment lost 0 bases and the J segment 5 bases; nucleotides outside the gene matches: 5. The CDR3 length is 15 residues. In germline, CDR1 is SGHTA, CDR2 FQGNSA. J is TRBJ2-5 and V is TRBV7-2, with TRBD2 matching 8 bases. This sequence originates from a man aged 18 to 30 who had mild COVID-19 (a few samples of this study predate the infection). Cell type and time point are not known. What was sequenced was PBMCs or a T cell subset sorted from them (not recorded which). The CDR3: CASSLALAAGETQYF. The CDR3 nucleotides are TGTGCCAGCAGCTTAGCACTAGCGGCTGGGGAGACCCAGTACTTC.